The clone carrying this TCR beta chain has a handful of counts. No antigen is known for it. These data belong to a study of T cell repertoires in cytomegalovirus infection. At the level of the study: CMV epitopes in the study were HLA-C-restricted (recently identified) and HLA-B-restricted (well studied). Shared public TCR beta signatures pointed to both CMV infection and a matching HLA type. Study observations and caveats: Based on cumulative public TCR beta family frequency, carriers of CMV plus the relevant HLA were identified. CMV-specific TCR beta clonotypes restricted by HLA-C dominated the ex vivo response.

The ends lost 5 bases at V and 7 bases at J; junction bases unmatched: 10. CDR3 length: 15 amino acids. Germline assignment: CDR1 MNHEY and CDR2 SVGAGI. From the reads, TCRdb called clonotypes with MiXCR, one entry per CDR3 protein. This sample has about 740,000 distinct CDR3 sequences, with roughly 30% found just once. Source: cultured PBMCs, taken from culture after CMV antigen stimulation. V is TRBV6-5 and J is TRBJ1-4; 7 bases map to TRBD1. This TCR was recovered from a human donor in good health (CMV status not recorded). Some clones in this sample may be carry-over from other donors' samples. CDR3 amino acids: CASSRGQASGEKLFF. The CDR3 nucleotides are TGTGCCAGCAGTCGCGGACAGGCGTCAGGTGAAAAACTGTTTTTT.